This TCR beta chain was obtained from a study of blood T cell repertoires in COVID-19. About the study: The United States, Italy and Spain supplied acute and convalescent COVID-19 samples. The analysed material was cDNA or gDNA that came from T cells, B-cell-depleted T cells, or PBMCs.

Authors' analysis steps: Amplified reference gene primers provided the basis for estimating nucleated cell counts. Clones were sequenced by immunoSEQ multiplex PCR, and TCRdb holds only the in-frame ones, with some missing. The DNA gave D and trimming, while V, J and clone size come from that table. The table lists around 250,000 clones, roughly 84% of them singletons, with roughly 1.4% in the top ten. CDR3 length: 16 residues. In germline, CDR1 is SGHAT, CDR2 FQNNGV. V lost 4 bases, J lost 3 bases, and 5 bases stayed unmatched. V and J are TRBV11-2 and TRBJ2-2; 10 bases are a match to TRBD2. Sequenced material: peripheral blood. The TCR sequence derives from a woman between 40 and 55 years old who had recovered from COVID-19. The CDR3 DNA reads TGTGCCAGCAGCTCGGGTAGCGGGAGGTACACCGGGGAGCTGTTTTTT. Amino acids: CASSSGSGRYTGELFF.